This T cell receptor beta chain was profiled in a study of follicular helper T cells after annual influenza vaccination. TCRB sequencing was done at Survey resolution level. Assay used: immunoSEQ multiplex PCR; TCRdb lists only in-frame clones, some missing. Among approximately 9,500 clones listed, around four fifths were seen once. Regarding this clone: The target antigen is unknown.

Time point specified: 2014-2015 season, 7 days after vaccination. Blood volume per time point ranged from about 40 to 110 mL. Study results and caveats: Productive TCRB sequences came from only roughly 10-23% of cells. Undersampling of the much larger non-cTfh compartments could not be excluded for influenza clone enrichment.

V lost 8 bases, J lost 7 bases, and 14 bases stayed unmatched. The CDR3 sequence is 16 residues long. Germline V CDR1 and CDR2: SGHAT, FQNNGV. The TCR originated in an adult who received the influenza vaccine. The sample was CXCR5- memory CD4+ T cells sorted from blood, taken 7 days after influenza vaccination. V and J are TRBV11-2 and TRBJ2-2; TRBD2 matches at 9 bases. This chain's CDR3 is CASAPGASGVYGELFF. CDR3 sequence (DNA): TGTGCCAGCGCCCCGGGGGCTAGCGGGGTTTACGGGGAGCTGTTTTTT.